This T cell receptor beta chain was captured by sequencing in a study of T-cell reconstitution after alpha-beta-depleted transplantation in children. Study-wide results and limits: Reports say that about two months after transplant, the alpha-beta T cells came out of several hundred graft clones that had expanded. The origin of high day-60 TCRbeta diversity in some patients lay in surviving recipient T cells and thymic progenitors. Hyperexpanded clones declined; after one year, newly produced T cells mostly supplied diversity.

The library targeted TCRbeta and was prepared with unique molecular identifiers. From the PCR reads, TCRdb called clonotypes with MiXCR, one entry per CDR3 protein. The repertoire holds 780,000 or so distinct CDR3 sequences, with roughly 16% as singletons. Deletions cut 5 bases from V and 6 bases from J, with 14 bases between. The CDR3 is 13 residues long. The V gene's germline CDR1 is SGHDT and CDR2 YYEEEE. Regarding this clonotype: Its antigen is currently unknown.

The TCR was taken from a male patient between 5 and 17 years old who had a stem cell transplant for acute lymphoblastic leukemia, so the T cells may come from the graft donor. The chain is built from TRBV5-6 and TRBJ1-1; D is unresolved. The sequencing here drew on PBMCs, mostly from graft donor cells, taken 360 days after TCRalphabeta/CD19-depleted stem cell transplant. CDR3 sequence: CASSGKVSSEAFF. CDR3 in DNA: TGTGCCAGCAGTGGGAAGGTGTCTTCTGAAGCTTTCTTT.